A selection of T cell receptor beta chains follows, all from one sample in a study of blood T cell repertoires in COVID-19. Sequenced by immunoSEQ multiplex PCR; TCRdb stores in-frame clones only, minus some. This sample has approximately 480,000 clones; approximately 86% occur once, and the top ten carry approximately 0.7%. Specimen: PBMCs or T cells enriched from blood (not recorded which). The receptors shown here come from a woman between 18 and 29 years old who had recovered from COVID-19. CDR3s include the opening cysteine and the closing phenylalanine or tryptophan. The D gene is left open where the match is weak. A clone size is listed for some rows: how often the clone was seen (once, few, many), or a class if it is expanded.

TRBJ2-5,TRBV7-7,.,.,TGTGCCAGCAGCCCCCTGGGGACACAAGAGACCCAGTACTTC,CASSPLGTQETQYF
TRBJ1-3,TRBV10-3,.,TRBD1,TGTGCCATCAAGGGGGCAGGCTCTGGAAACACCATATATTTT,CAIKGAGSGNTIYF
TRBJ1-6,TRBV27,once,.,TGTGCCAGCAGTAACCAGTTCCTGTATAATTCACCCCTCCACTTT,CASSNQFLYNSPLHF
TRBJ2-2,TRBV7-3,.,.,TGTGCCAGCAGCTCAGGAGGGGACACCGGGGAGCTGTTTTTT,CASSSGGDTGELFF
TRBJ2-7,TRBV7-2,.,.,TGTGCCAGCAGCAAAAATAAAGCCTCCTACGAGCAGTACTTC,CASSKNKASYEQYF
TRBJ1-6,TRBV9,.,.,TGTGCCAGCAGTTCTTGGCGGATAGATTCACCCCTCCACTTT,CASSSWRIDSPLHF
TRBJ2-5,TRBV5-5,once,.,TGTGCCAGCAGCTCAGTCGGGGCCCAGTACTTC,CASSSVGAQYF
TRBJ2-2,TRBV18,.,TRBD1,TGTGCCAGCTCAATCGGGGACAGAGACACCGGGGAGCTGTTTTTT,CASSIGDRDTGELFF
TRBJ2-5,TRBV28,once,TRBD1,TGTGCCAGCAGCCAGACCTTATTACAGGGGTCGGGAGAGACCCAGTACTTC,CASSQTLLQGSGETQYF
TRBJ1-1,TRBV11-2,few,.,TGTGCCAGCAGCTCCGGTACACGGGGGATCAGTGAAGCTTTCTTT,CASSSGTRGISEAFF
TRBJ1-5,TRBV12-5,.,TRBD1,TGTGCTAGTGGTTTGGTCCTCGACAGGGGACCCCAGCCCCAGCATTTT,CASGLVLDRGPQPQHF
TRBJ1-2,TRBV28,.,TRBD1,TGTGCCAGCACCGTGACGACAGGGAACTATCGCGGCTACACCTTC,CASTVTTGNYRGYTF
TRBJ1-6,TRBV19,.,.,TGTGCCAGTAGCCCTTTCCCCGTCCCGGGGACCCTCCACTTT,CASSPFPVPGTLHF
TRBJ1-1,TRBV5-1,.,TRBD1,TGCGCCAGCAGGATGCGACAGGGTCAACACGGGACTGAAGCTTTCTTT,CASRMRQGQHGTEAFF
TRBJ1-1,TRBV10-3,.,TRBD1,TGTGCCATCAGCTTGACCGGGACAGGGGCTATTAACACTGAAGCTTTCTTT,CAISLTGTGAINTEAFF
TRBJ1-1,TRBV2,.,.,TGTGCCAGCAGTGGACAGCAGCCATTGAACACTGAAGCTTTCTTT,CASSGQQPLNTEAFF
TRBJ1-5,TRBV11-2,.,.,TGTGCCAGCAGCTTAGGGGACACGGGCAATCAGCCCCAGCATTTT,CASSLGDTGNQPQHF
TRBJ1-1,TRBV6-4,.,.,TGTGCCAGCAGTGAAGCTCCTTTGCAAAGGGGTAACACTGAAGCTTTCTTT,CASSEAPLQRGNTEAFF
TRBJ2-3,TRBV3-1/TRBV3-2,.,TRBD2,TGTGCCAGCAGCCTGACTAGCGGGGGGTCTAATACGCAGTATTTT,CASSLTSGGSNTQYF
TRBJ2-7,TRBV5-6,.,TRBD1,TGTGCCAGCAGCTGGGGGACAGGGGCTTACGAGCAGTACTTC,CASSWGTGAYEQYF
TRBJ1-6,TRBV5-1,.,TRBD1,TGCGCCAGCAGCTTGGGGTCGGGACAGGAGGGATCACCCCTCCACTTT,CASSLGSGQEGSPLHF
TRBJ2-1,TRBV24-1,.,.,TGTGCCACCAGTGATTTGCATCAGTCCAGCTCCTACAATGAGCAGTTCTTC,CATSDLHQSSSYNEQFF
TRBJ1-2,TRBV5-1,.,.,TGCGCCAGCAGCCCGTCAGGGGACTATGGCTACACCTTC,CASSPSGDYGYTF
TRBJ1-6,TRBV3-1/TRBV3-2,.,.,TGTGCCAGCAGCCAAGTTGCAGGGGATAATTCACCCCTCCACTTT,CASSQVAGDNSPLHF
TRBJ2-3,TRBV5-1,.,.,TGCGCCAGCAGCTTGTGGGCTACCACAGATACGCAGTATTTT,CASSLWATTDTQYF
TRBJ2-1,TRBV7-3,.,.,TGTGCCAGCAGCTTGAACCCTCAGGCCGGGGAATCCTACAATGAGCAGTTCTTC,CASSLNPQAGESYNEQFF
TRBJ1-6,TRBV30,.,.,TGTGCCTGGAGTGTAAATCAGGTTTCACCCCTCCACTTT,CAWSVNQVSPLHF
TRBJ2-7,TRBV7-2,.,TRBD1,TGTGCCAGCAGCTTACGGACAGGGGACGAGCAGTACTTC,CASSLRTGDEQYF
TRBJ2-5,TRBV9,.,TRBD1,TGTGCCAGCAGCGCCAAGACAGGGGACCCCTCCTGGGAGACCCAGTACTTC,CASSAKTGDPSWETQYF
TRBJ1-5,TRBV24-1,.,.,TGTGCCACTCCATCCGGGACACTAAGGGGGCCCCAGCATTTT,CATPSGTLRGPQHF
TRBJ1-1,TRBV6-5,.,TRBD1,TGTGCCAGCAGATCATCCGGACAGGGACGGGAAGCTTTCTTT,CASRSSGQGREAFF
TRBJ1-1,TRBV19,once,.,TGTGCCAGTAGTATGGGCTTTCGGGGGGCTGAAGCTTTCTTT,CASSMGFRGAEAFF
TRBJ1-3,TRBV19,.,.,TGTGCCAGTAGAGGCAGGGAAGGTGGAAACACCATATATTTT,CASRGREGGNTIYF
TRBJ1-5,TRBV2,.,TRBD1,TGTGCCAGCAGTGATCGGGCAGGGGGAACGGGCAATCAGCCCCAGCATTTT,CASSDRAGGTGNQPQHF